Shown below are 19 T cell receptor beta chains from a single sample sequenced in a study of CD8 T cells in ankylosing spondylitis. A single record per CDR3 protein comes from TCRdb applying MiXCR to the 5' RACE reads. The sample includes roughly 470,000 distinct CDR3 sequences, 26% of them seen just once. General study results and limits: Roughly 8 highly homologous variants formed a TCR beta motif that appeared characteristic of ankylosing spondylitis blood.

Their cognate antigens are unknown. Sequenced: blood, either unsorted or a sorted T cell fraction (not recorded which). These receptors were collected from a male donor with ankylosing spondylitis.

This clonotype has more than one count but fewer than ten. This chain uses TRBV20-1 with TRBJ1-1; 8 nucleotides agree with TRBD1. The CDR3 is 13 amino acids. CDR1 and CDR2 (germline): DFQATT, SNEGSKA (reference sequence). Trimming took 6 bases from V and 3 from J; bases not matched to a gene: 6. CDR3 in amino acids: CSAPDRGHTEAFF. CDR3 DNA sequence: TGCAGTGCCCCAGACAGGGGCCACACTGAAGCTTTCTTT.

CDR3 in DNA: TGTGCCAGCAGCCGCCCAGGAGATACGCAGTATTTT. Its translation: CASSRPGDTQYF. This chain joins TRBV3-1 and TRBJ2-3; D uncertain. CDR3 size: 12 residues. Germline lookup yields CDR1 LGHDT and CDR2 YNNKEL (reference sequence). The V end lost 4 bases, the J end lost 5 bases, and 7 bases lay between the germline ends.

The CDR3 region has the DNA TGTGCCAGCAGCCAAGCCACGTCCTCCTACGAGCAGTACGTC. This encodes CASSQATSSYEQYV. This rearrangement joins TRBV3-1 to TRBJ2-7; no firm D call. The CDR3 is 14 residues long. The V gene lost 1 base and the J gene lost 0 bases, with 7 bases spanning the gap. Germline CDR1 LGHDT, CDR2 YNNKEL (reference sequence).

The chain links TRBV7-2 to TRBJ1-2; the match to TRBD1 covers 9 bases. The CDR3 sequence is 17 residues long. The germline V gene has CDR1 SGHTA and CDR2 FQGNSA. Trimming took 2 bases from V and 4 from J; bases not matched to a gene: 11. The CDR3 here is CASSLKTGGALSYGYTF. The CDR3, as DNA: TGTGCCAGCAGCTTAAAGACAGGGGGGGCCCTATCCTATGGCTACACCTTC.

The chain employs TRBV12-3 or TRBV12-4 and TRBJ2-7; 9 bases are shared with TRBD1. The CDR3 runs to 14 residues. Trimming at V came to 6 bases and at J to 3 bases, leaving 6 bases not matched to a gene. CDR3 amino acids: CASSWTGASYEQYF. The CDR3 nucleotides read TGTGCCAGCAGCTGGACAGGGGCGAGCTACGAGCAGTACTTC.

A single count supports this clonotype. The chain carries TRBV5-1 and TRBJ1-1; 8 nucleotides line up with TRBD1. The CDR3 is made up of 14 amino acids. V shed 4 bases, J shed 2 bases, and the junction held 4 bases outside the gene matches. Germline lookup yields CDR1 SGHRS and CDR2 YFSETQ. For the CDR3, the DNA is TGCGCCAGCAGCGGGGGACAGGAAAACACTGAAGCTTTCTTT. This translates into CASSGGQENTEAFF.

The chain employs TRBV6-1 and TRBJ2-7; TRBD2 matches 12 bases. In germline, CDR1 is MNHNS, CDR2 SASEGT. This CDR3 region has 13 residues. Germline trimming cut 6 bases from V and 5 bases from J; bases unmatched to any gene: 2. This CDR3 is CASRWTSGNEQYV. The DNA of the CDR3 is TGTGCCAGCAGATGGACTAGCGGGAACGAGCAGTACGTC.

This clonotype occurred a few times. The chain links TRBV10-3 to TRBJ1-2; D gene ambiguous. The CDR3 is made up of 14 amino acids. V was clipped by 0 bases and J by 4 bases, with 9 bases between them. The germline gives CDR1 ENHRY, CDR2 SYGVKD. CDR3 residues: CAISESTRAYGYTF. CDR3 bases: TGTGCCATCAGTGAGTCGACTCGGGCCTATGGCTACACCTTC.

This chain links TRBV2 with TRBJ2-7; D possibly matches TRBD1 or TRBD2 (6 bases each). Looked up from germline, CDR1 is SNHLY and CDR2 is FYNNEI. V was clipped by 3 bases and J by 4 bases, with 13 bases between them. The CDR3 runs to 14 residues. The CDR3 here is CASSELGGGYEQYF. DNA for the CDR3: TGTGCCAGCAGTGAGCTGGGGGGCGGTTACGAGCAGTACTTC.

V and J are TRBV12-3 or TRBV12-4 and TRBJ2-5, with 7 bases fitting TRBD1. The V segment lost 3 bases and the J segment 3 bases; nucleotides outside the gene matches: 7. This CDR3 contains 15 residues. CDR3 bases: TGTGCCAGCAGTTTCAGGGGGAAGGGTAAAGAGACCCAGTACTTC. This codes for CASSFRGKGKETQYF.

V and J are TRBV4-2 and TRBJ2-1; 10 positions match TRBD2. J lost 5 bases, V lost 2 bases, and 3 bases had no gene match. Germline V gene lookup returns CDR1 LGHNA and CDR2 YNFKEQ. CDR3 length: 15 amino acids. CDR3 nucleotide sequence: TGTGCCAGCAGCCAAATTAGCGGGAGGAACAATGAGCAGTTCTTC. It codes for CASSQISGRNNEQFF.

This clonotype was picked up a small number of times. Written as DNA, the CDR3 is TGCAGTGCTAGTAACAGGGAATGGACAGATACGCAGTATTTT. It encodes CSASNREWTDTQYF. The V call is TRBV20-1, the J call TRBJ2-3; a weak D match, TRBD1 (6 bases). This CDR3 has 14 amino acids. The V end was cut by 3 bases, the J end by 3 bases, with 13 bases between. Germline CDR1 is DFQATT and CDR2 is SNEGSKA (reference sequence).

The gene calls are TRBV10-2 and TRBJ2-1; the D gene could be TRBD1 or TRBD2 (7 bases each). V was clipped by 2 bases and J by 0 bases, with 11 bases between them. CDR3 size: 16 residues. Germline V gene data show CDR1 as WSHSY and CDR2 as SAAADI. CDR3 loop: CASSETGDYSYNEQFF. Here the CDR3 DNA reads TGCGCCAGCAGTGAGACAGGGGACTACTCCTACAATGAGCAGTTCTTC.

The rearrangement joins TRBV11-2 to TRBJ2-5; 11 bases are shared with TRBD2. Germline CDR1 reads SGHAT; CDR2 reads FQNNGV. With 5 bases clipped from V and 2 bases from J, the junction kept 10 bases outside the gene matches. This CDR3 has 17 amino acids. CDR3: CASSHRGLAVLQETQYF. The CDR3 coding sequence is TGTGCCAGCAGCCATCGGGGACTAGCGGTCCTTCAAGAGACCCAGTACTTC.

The rearrangement uses TRBV20-1 and TRBJ2-1; 9 bases line up with TRBD2. The germline gives CDR1 DFQATT, CDR2 SNEGSKA (reference sequence). The CDR3 runs 14 residues. V lost 5 bases to trimming and J lost 7 bases; unmatched junction nucleotides: 9. CDR3 sequence reads: CSAFPGLAWNEQFF. For the CDR3, the DNA is TGCAGTGCTTTCCCGGGACTAGCTTGGAATGAGCAGTTCTTC.

The chain combines TRBV5-1 with TRBJ2-1, with 9 positions matching TRBD1. The CDR3 extends over 14 amino acids. CDR1 and CDR2 (germline): SGHRS, YFSETQ. With 7 bases clipped from V and 6 bases from J, the junction kept 8 bases outside the gene matches. CDR3 DNA sequence: TGCGCCAGCGAAGAGACAGGGGGTACCAATGAGCAGTTCTTC. This translates into CASEETGGTNEQFF. Supplemented by reference TRBV5-1 and TRBJ2-1, the full variable domain reads KAGVTQTPRYLIKTRGQQVTLSCSPISGHRSVSWYQQTPGQGLQFLFEYFSETQRNKGNFPGRFSGRQFSNSRSEMNVSTLELGDSALYLCASEETGGTNEQFFGPGTRLTVL.

This clonotype was picked up a small number of times. V usage is TRBV7-2 and J usage is TRBJ1-5; perhaps TRBD1 as D (5 bases). In germline, CDR1 is SGHTA, CDR2 FQGNSA. This CDR3 contains 17 residues. The V end was cut by 1 base, the J end by 4 bases, with 17 bases between. The CDR3 sequence: CASSLGVVRETNQPQHF. As DNA, the CDR3 is TGTGCCAGCAGCTTAGGGGTGGTCAGGGAGACGAATCAGCCCCAGCATTTT.

V is TRBV3-1 and J is TRBJ2-1, with D tentatively TRBD1 (5 bases). This CDR3 is 13 amino acids long. Deletions cut 0 bases from V and 8 bases from J, with 8 bases between. Germline CDR1 is LGHDT and CDR2 is YNNKEL (reference sequence). The CDR3 bases are TGTGCCAGCAGCCAAGATACAGGTGATGAGCAGTTCTTC. As protein: CASSQDTGDEQFF.

The chain joins TRBV7-8 to TRBJ2-7; 7 nucleotides match TRBD1. The CDR3 runs 14 residues. V lost 1 base and J lost 4; bases outside the gene matches: 4. Germline V gives CDR1 SGHVS, CDR2 FQNEAQ. In DNA, the CDR3 is TGTGCCAGCAGCTTAGAAGGGGGCGAATACGAGCAGTACGTC. This sequence encodes CASSLEGGEYEQYV.